This paragraph covers one T cell receptor beta chain sequence. Germline V gives CDR1 LGHDT, CDR2 YNNKEL (reference sequence). The CDR3 sequence is 13 residues long. The V end lost 0 bases, the J end lost 5 bases, and 5 bases lay between the germline ends. The data stem from a study of control samples from healthy donors and cancer patients. Only in-frame clones appear in the TCRdb table, and some are missing; sequencing was by immunoSEQ multiplex PCR. The table shows roughly 79,000 clones, with more than 75% occurring only once. The TCR comes from a man aged 45 to 65 in good health. The rearrangement joins TRBV3-1 (or the pseudogene TRBV3-2) to TRBJ1-5, with D unclear. Sequenced material: blood. CDR3 region: CASSQDWDQPQHF. CDR3 nucleotides: TGTGCCAGCAGCCAAGATTGGGATCAGCCCCAGCATTTT.